The subject of this entry is one TCR beta chain. This CDR3 is built from 16 residues. V was cut by 1 base and J by 0 bases, with 12 bases left in between. The germline V gene has CDR1 SQVTM and CDR2 ANQGSEA. The sample originates from a study of blood T cells in healthy people across ages. Using a J-beta primer mix together with a sample-barcoded 5' primer, a second PCR was run for about 6 to 11 cycles. TCRdb reprocessed the 5' RACE reads via MiXCR and lists one record per CDR3 protein. The table records more than 800,000 distinct CDR3 sequences, around 45% of them present only once. The receptor was isolated from a woman aged 55-69 years in good health. The chain combines TRBV29-1 with TRBJ2-2; D is undetermined. Sequencing was performed on blood. In nucleotides, the CDR3 is TGCAGCGTTGAAGGCAGGTCACAATCGAACACCGGGGAGCTGTTTTTT. This sequence encodes CSVEGRSQSNTGELFF.